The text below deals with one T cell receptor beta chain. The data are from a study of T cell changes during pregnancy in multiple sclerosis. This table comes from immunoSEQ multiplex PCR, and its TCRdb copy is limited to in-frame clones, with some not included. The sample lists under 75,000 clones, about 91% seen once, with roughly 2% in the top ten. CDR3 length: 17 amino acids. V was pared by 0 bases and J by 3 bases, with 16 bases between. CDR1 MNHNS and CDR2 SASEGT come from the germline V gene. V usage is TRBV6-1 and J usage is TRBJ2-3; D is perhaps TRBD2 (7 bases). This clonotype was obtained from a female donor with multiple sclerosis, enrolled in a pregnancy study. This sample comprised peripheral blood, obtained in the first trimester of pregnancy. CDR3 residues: CASSEAPAGAGTDTQYF. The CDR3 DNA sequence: TGTGCCAGCAGTGAAGCGCCGGCGGGGGCGGGAACAGATACGCAGTATTTT.